This T cell receptor beta chain was profiled in a study of T-cell reconstitution after alpha-beta-depleted transplantation in children. From germline, CDR1 is MNHEY and CDR2 SMNVEV (reference sequence). The junction had 7 bases not matched to a gene; V was cut back by 5 bases and J by 4 bases. This CDR3 comprises 15 residues. Preparing the TCRbeta library involved the use of unique molecular identifiers. Each CDR3 protein is one row after TCRdb ran MiXCR on the PCR reads. This table has some 530,000 distinct CDR3 sequences, approximately 12% appearing once. The source was PBMCs from the stem cell graft donor, collected from the stem cell graft. V is TRBV27 and J is TRBJ2-5, with TRBD1 identical over 10 bases. The TCR sequence derives from a human donor who donated a stem cell graft to a child with combined immunodeficiency. CDR3 region: CASSPWTGGTETQYF. The DNA of the CDR3 is TGTGCCAGCAGTCCCTGGACAGGGGGAACAGAGACCCAGTACTTC.